This TCR beta chain stems from a study of cytomegalovirus exposure and HLA in healthy donors. To note about this clone: Its specificity is unknown.

The PCR had 60 Vbeta and 13 Jbeta primers. The table came from immunoSEQ multiplex PCR; TCRdb's copy has only in-frame clones and leaves some out. The data contain 100,000 to 150,000 clones, 77% of them singletons. The CDR3 is 14 residues long. Study-wide findings and caveats: The authors listed 164 TCR beta chains as cytomegalovirus-associated. The only immune exposure information that was available was CMV serostatus. It has been reported that TCR beta sequences accurately predicted the HLA-A and HLA-B alleles of most subjects.

V is TRBV21-1 and J is TRBJ1-2. TRBV21-1 is a listed pseudogene. This TCR came from a woman aged 40 to 49 in good health and CMV-seropositive. The sample taken for sequencing was PBMCs. CDR3 sequence: CASSNGDREYGYTF. For the CDR3, the DNA is TGTGCCAGCAGCAATGGGGACCGGGAGTATGGCTACACCTTC.